Sequencing of this T cell receptor beta chain was carried out in a study of T cells after yellow fever vaccination (dated by TCRdb to the late 2010s). Background for the entire study: The SMART-Seq v4 Ultra Low Input RNA kit was used to prepare libraries from fractions with low cell numbers. To follow T-cell clones before and after both primary and booster YFV17D yellow fever vaccination, bulk TCR alpha and beta repertoires underwent longitudinal sequencing. The cohort comprised two healthy male donors, one aged 18 to 30 and one aged 30 to 40 years. Blood was drawn at multiple timepoints before and after primary and secondary immunization, with bulk PBMC replicates and cell subsets isolated.

TCR cDNA was made using 5'RACE template switching, a step that added a universal primer site and unique molecular identifiers. Priming for cDNA synthesis came from both the TCR alpha and TCR beta constant segments. Libraries were amplified in two PCR steps, with sample barcodes and sequencing adapters added in the second step. Sequencing of libraries was performed on Illumina HiSeq 2500 (2x100 bp) or NovaSeq (2x150 bp). The original methods were these. MIGEC was used to demultiplex reads and collapse the reads into UMI consensus sequences, and MiXCR was used for V(D)J alignment. Vaccine-responding clonotypes were defined with edgeR using replicate PBMC samples, requiring FDR below 0.01 and a log2 fold change above 5 up to day 15. CD4 or CD8 identity was assigned to each bulk clonotype according to whether the clonotype was present at higher abundance in the sequenced CD4 repertoire or the sequenced CD8 repertoire. TCRdb handled the public reads itself, with Q25 trimming in fastp and clone calling in MiXCR, and kept productive beta chains. Every CDR3 protein is listed once, alongside the most common genes and DNA of its rows. TCRdb's processing, not the authors', yielded these V and J calls. The sample yields 500,000 to 650,000 distinct CDR3 sequences; 13% were counted once. The ten largest make up more than 13% of the sample.

The study at large found these results: Because the study included only two donors, the extent to which the findings can be generalized is limited. Compared with the primary T-cell response, the secondary T-cell response was faster but weaker, reaching its peak on day 5 rather than on day 15. A small share of clonotypes occurred in both CD4 and CD8 compartments, likely arising from convergent recombination. Computational filtering was required because FACS-sorted repertoires could contain abundant contaminating clonotypes from the bulk population. After the booster, most clones that had expanded after primary vaccination were detected again (about 97% of CD4 and around 88% of CD8), suggesting broad maintenance of memory.

Turning to this clonotype: Its antigen specificity is not known. Qualities for individual bases were not recorded, and no much larger clone is one base off.

CDR1 and CDR2 are drawn from the germline V gene: ENHRY, SYGVKD. From the cysteine up to the phenylalanine, the CDR3 has a length of 14 residues. Only CDR3 DNA remains: 42 bases, in frame from the first base. V sheds 4 bases and J sheds 5 bases, leaving 15 bases between their ends. Interpreted using the paper, the treatment or condition label stands for: live attenuated yellow fever vaccine strain. At each blood-draw timepoint, two biological replicates of bulk PBMCs were collected. PBMCs were isolated from peripheral blood using a standard Ficoll-Paque protocol. RNA was extracted with TriZol from bulk PBMCs, CD4 and CD8 fractions, and dextramer-positive and dextramer-negative fractions.

The origin of this receptor is a man between 25 and 39 years old who received the YFV17D yellow fever vaccine. The V gene is TRBV10-3 and the J gene is TRBJ2-7, with TRBD1 as a weak D call on 5 bases. The sample was PBMCs, taken on the day of the yellow fever booster vaccination. The DNA reads as follows: TGTGCCATCAGTGTGCCAGGGAAAACGAACGAGCAGTACTTC. This translates into CAISVPGKTNEQYF.